This is a list of T cell receptor beta chains from one sample in a study of blood T cells in healthy people across ages. In TCRdb, the 5' RACE reads were re-called with MiXCR into one record per CDR3 protein. The top ten clones hold approximately 40% of a sample with around 690,000 distinct CDR3 sequences, 58% of them seen once. Sequenced: blood. These TCRs come from a man in his 60s in good health. The CDR3 runs from the conserved cysteine through the conserved F or W. The order of the fields is clone size, V gene, J gene, D gene, CDR3 protein, CDR3 DNA. D genes are given only for firm matches. Clone size appears in some rows only: once, few, many, or a class for an expanded clone.

few	TRBV4-2	TRBJ2-3	TRBD1	CASSQTLDRADTQYF	TGTGCCAGCAGCCAAACACTCGACAGGGCAGATACGCAGTATTTT
few	TRBV7-9	TRBJ1-4	-	CASSLRATGTGEKLFF	TGTGCCAGCAGCTTAAGAGCGACGGGGACCGGTGAAAAACTGTTTTTT
-	TRBV20-1	TRBJ2-2	-	CSARPQGGTGELFF	TGCAGTGCTAGACCACAAGGAGGCACCGGGGAGCTGTTTTTT
many	TRBV20-1	TRBJ2-1	-	CSAKPGLYNEQFF	TGCAGTGCAAAACCGGGACTTTACAATGAGCAGTTCTTC
few	TRBV20-1	TRBJ1-6	-	CSARHRDFAYNSPLHF	TGCAGTGCTAGGCACCGGGACTTCGCCTATAATTCACCCCTCCACTTT
-	TRBV29-1	TRBJ2-6	TRBD1	CSVRTGMSGANVLTF	TGCAGCGTCCGGACAGGGATGAGTGGGGCCAACGTCCTGACTTTC
-	TRBV10-3	TRBJ2-1	TRBD1	CAISPGTGSYNEQFF	TGTGCCATCAGTCCCGGGACAGGGAGTTACAATGAGCAGTTCTTC
-	TRBV6-5	TRBJ2-1	-	CASRQGRFYEQFF	TGTGCCAGCCGCCAAGGGAGGTTTTATGAGCAGTTCTTC
once	TRBV4-1	TRBJ2-1	-	CASSQVNLVSPETQFF	TGCGCCAGCAGCCAAGTAAATCTCGTATCCCCAGAGACCCAGTTCTTC
-	TRBV10-3	TRBJ2-1	TRBD1	CAAQGTADNEQFF	TGTGCCGCGCAAGGGACAGCAGACAATGAGCAGTTCTTC
many	TRBV29-1	TRBJ2-4	TRBD1	CSAEGQGAASIQYF	TGCAGCGCCGAGGGACAGGGGGCGGCGTCGATTCAGTACTTC
-	TRBV6-5	TRBJ2-7	-	CAARQGESYEQYF	TGTGCTGCGCGGCAGGGTGAATCCTACGAGCAGTACTTC
once	TRBV4-2	TRBJ2-2	TRBD1	CASSRGQYETGELFF	TGTGCCAGCAGCCGGGGACAGTATGAAACCGGGGAGCTGTTTTTT
-	TRBV6-5	TRBJ1-3	-	CASSPQRTGNTIYF	TGTGCCAGCAGTCCTCAGCGAACTGGAAACACCATATATTTT
once	TRBV7-8	TRBJ1-5	-	CASSLGPRGNQPQHF	TGTGCCAGCAGCTTAGGTCCAAGGGGCAATCAGCCCCAGCATTTT
-	TRBV4-1	TRBJ1-5	TRBD1	CASSQDWGQGLYSNQPQHF	TGCGCCAGCAGCCAAGATTGGGGACAGGGACTTTATAGCAATCAGCCCCAGCATTTT
-	TRBV3-1	TRBJ1-4	-	CASSQDQEKLFF	TGTGCCAGCAGCCAAGATCAGGAGAAACTGTTTTTT
-	TRBV12-3/TRBV12-4	TRBJ2-7	-	CASSPTGRGLYEQYF	TGTGCCAGCAGTCCCACAGGCCGAGGGCTCTACGAGCAGTACTTC
-	TRBV4-2	TRBJ2-5	TRBD2	CASSQPSGGREETQYF	TGTGCCAGCAGCCAACCCAGCGGGGGGCGAGAAGAGACCCAGTACTTC
-	TRBV3-1	TRBJ2-1	-	CASSQSTYAQFF	TGTGCCAGCAGCCAGTCGACCTATGCGCAGTTCTTC
-	TRBV3-1	TRBJ2-7	-	CASSPPGEGYEQYF	TGTGCCAGCAGCCCCCCGGGAGAAGGCTACGAGCAGTACTTC
few	TRBV5-1	TRBJ1-6	TRBD1	CASSIVPGQGGSPPHF	TGCGCCAGCAGCATTGTCCCGGGACAGGGCGGTTCACCCCCCCACTTT
-	TRBV5-1	TRBJ2-7	-	CASSLGQHSYEQYF	TGCGCCAGCAGCTTGGGACAGCACTCCTACGAGCAGTACTTC
-	TRBV29-1	TRBJ2-7	TRBD2	CSGAGSYEQYF	TGCAGCGGAGCGGGATCCTACGAGCAGTACTTC
-	TRBV6-5	TRBJ2-7	TRBD1	CASGRDRVSYEQYF	TGTGCCAGCGGACGAGACAGGGTTAGCTACGAGCAGTACTTC
few	TRBV7-2	TRBJ2-3	-	CASSSPGAGSRTQYF	TGTGCCAGCAGCTCACCAGGGGCCGGGAGTCGTACGCAGTATTTT
-	TRBV20-1	TRBJ1-6	-	CSASDGRSPLHF	TGCAGTGCTAGTGATGGACGTTCACCCCTCCACTTT
-	TRBV10-3	TRBJ1-1	-	CAISPLGGNTEAFF	TGTGCCATCAGTCCACTGGGAGGAAACACTGAAGCTTTCTTT
-	TRBV29-1	TRBJ1-5	-	CSVGGVRNQPQHF	TGCAGCGTGGGGGGGGTGAGGAATCAGCCCCAGCATTTT
-	TRBV7-2	TRBJ2-7	-	CASSLEGVLTYEQYF	TGTGCCAGCAGCTTAGAGGGGGTTTTGACCTACGAGCAGTACTTC
-	TRBV2	TRBJ1-2	-	CASSEKGHGYTF	TGTGCCAGCAGTGAAAAAGGACATGGCTACACCTTC
few	TRBV24-1	TRBJ2-1	-	CATSGSGRRDNEQFF	TGTGCCACCAGTGGATCAGGGAGGAGGGACAATGAGCAGTTCTTC
-	TRBV28	TRBJ2-4	-	CASSQQGAGKLAKNIQYF	TGTGCCAGCAGCCAACAGGGTGCCGGCAAATTAGCCAAAAACATTCAGTACTTC
-	TRBV3-1	TRBJ2-5	TRBD2	CASSQDGSRLAEETQYF	TGTGCCAGCAGCCAGGACGGTTCAAGGCTAGCGGAAGAGACCCAGTACTTC
-	TRBV7-8	TRBJ1-5	-	CASSLARVGRAGQPQHF	TGTGCCAGCAGCTTAGCGCGAGTGGGGCGCGCGGGTCAGCCCCAGCATTTT
-	TRBV3-1	TRBJ2-7	-	CASSQGRGAEQYF	TGTGCCAGCAGCCAGGGTCGTGGAGCCGAGCAGTACTTC
-	TRBV14	TRBJ2-5	TRBD2	CASSRGTSGWETQYF	TGTGCCAGCAGCCGAGGGACTAGCGGTTGGGAGACCCAGTACTTC
few	TRBV28	TRBJ1-5	TRBD1	CASSGQGEGYQPQHF	TGTGCCAGCAGCGGACAGGGGGAAGGATATCAGCCCCAGCATTTT
-	TRBV6-2/TRBV6-3	TRBJ2-1	-	CASSPDYNKQFF	TGTGCCAGCAGTCCCGACTACAACAAGCAGTTCTTC
-	TRBV6-5	TRBJ2-5	TRBD1	CASSYTARGQGETQYF	TGTGCCAGCAGTTATACGGCCAGGGGGCAGGGAGAGACCCAGTACTTC
-	TRBV12-3/TRBV12-4	TRBJ2-3	TRBD1	CASSPGTGWDTQYF	TGTGCCAGCAGCCCCGGGACAGGGTGGGATACGCAGTATTTT
many	TRBV25-1	TRBJ1-2	-	CASSEGGYTF	TGTGCCAGCAGTGAGGGTGGCTACACCTTC
few	TRBV5-1	TRBJ2-3	TRBD1	CASSLGQGATDTQYF	TGTGCCAGCAGCTTGGGACAGGGGGCCACAGATACGCAGTATTTT
-	TRBV21-1	TRBJ2-5	-	CASSKRTSGAAQETQYF	TGTGCCAGCAGCAAAAGGACTAGCGGGGCCGCCCAAGAGACCCAGTACTTC
once	TRBV29-1	TRBJ2-7	-	CSVEARMVYEQYF	TGCAGCGTTGAAGCCAGGATGGTCTACGAGCAGTACTTC
-	TRBV29-1	TRBJ2-7	-	CSVAGHRSYEQYF	TGCAGCGTTGCAGGGCACAGGTCCTACGAGCAGTACTTC
few	TRBV25-1	TRBJ2-5	-	CASSPPAEETQYF	TGTGCCAGCAGCCCCCCTGCGGAAGAGACCCAGTACTTC
few	TRBV19	TRBJ2-1	-	CASRRQASLNEQFF	TGTGCCAGTAGAAGGCAGGCCTCCCTAAATGAGCAGTTCTTC